This T cell receptor beta chain was recorded in a study of beta chain features in type 1 diabetes. The entirety of the isolated RNA underwent reverse transcription, so expressed TCRB transcripts were sequenced. Some clones are missing from TCRdb's copy, which holds only in-frame ones; the method was immunoSEQ multiplex PCR. The sample includes 80,000 to 90,000 clones, 25% to 35% of them seen just once. This CDR3 region has 15 residues. Per germline, CDR1 LGHNA and CDR2 YSLEER. Trimming pared 4 bases from V and 8 bases from J, leaving 17 bases between. Sequencing was done on a sample of stem cell memory CD4+ T cells from blood. This clonotype originated in a woman in her late teens or twenties in good health. The chain joins TRBV4-3 to TRBJ1-4, with D uncertain. CDR3 coding DNA: TGCGCCAGCAGCCGGCTGTCGCTTGCTCGAGAAAAACTGTTTTTT. This codes for CASSRLSLAREKLFF.